This TCR beta chain is from a study of tumor-infiltrating lymphocytes in oesophageal squamous cell carcinoma. TCRdb recomputed calls from the PCR reads with MiXCR, one row per CDR3 protein. The top ten hold 30% to 40% of the sample, which has 15,000 to 20,000 distinct CDR3 sequences, about 43% seen once. Trimming cost V 2 bases and J 4 bases, with 10 bases left between them. CDR1 is SEHNR, CDR2 FQNEAQ, per germline (reference sequence). The CDR3 has 14 amino acids. The chain joins TRBV7-9 to TRBJ2-3; no clear D. Sequences were obtained from normal esophageal tissue next to the tumor. This sequence originates from a female donor with esophageal squamous cell carcinoma. CDR3 coding DNA: TGTGCCAGCAGCTTATTTTTCACGCCAGATACGCAGTATTTT. This codes for CASSLFFTPDTQYF. Together with reference TRBV7-9 and TRBJ2-3, the CDR3 gives the full variable domain: DTGVSQNPRHKITKRGQNVTFRCDPISEHNRLYWYRQTLGQGPEFLTYFQNEAQLEKSRLLSDRFSAERPKGSFSTLEIQRTEQGDSAMYLCASSLFFTPDTQYFGPGTRLTVL.